These 27 T cell receptor beta chains were sequenced from one sample in a study of CD8 T cells in Susac syndrome. Reverse transcription of roughly 0.45 to 1 ug RNA used random hexamers. TCRdb reanalysed the immunoSEQ multiplex PCR reads using MiXCR and keeps one entry per CDR3 protein. The sample lists about 150,000 distinct CDR3 sequences; roughly 95% were seen once. The sequencing sample was made of CD4+ T cells from PBMCs. These receptor sequences come from a human donor with Susac syndrome.

The CDR3 spells CASTPSSRRGYTF. As DNA, the CDR3 is TGTGCCAGCACCCCGAGCAGCAGGCGCGGCTACACCTTC. V and J are TRBV7-9 and TRBJ1-2, with D hard to call. Trimming pared 7 bases from V and 8 bases from J, leaving 17 bases between. The germline gives CDR1 SEHNR, CDR2 FQNEAQ (reference sequence). This CDR3 comprises 13 residues.

The gene calls are TRBV19 and TRBJ2-7; D is uncertain. The CDR3 is 12 amino acids. Germline assignment: CDR1 LNHDA and CDR2 SQIVND (reference sequence). With 4 bases removed from V and 4 bases from J, the gap between germline ends came to 8 bases. The chain's CDR3 is CASSRVWYEQYF. The CDR3 DNA sequence: TGTGCCAGTAGTAGGGTGTGGTACGAGCAGTACTTC.

The gene calls are TRBV7-3 and TRBJ2-7; D is unresolved. CDR1 SGHTA and CDR2 FQGTGA come from the germline V gene. V lost 3 bases to trimming and J lost 1 base, with 13 bases between them. CDR3 size: 15 residues. The CDR3 DNA follows: TGTGCCAGCAGCTTGTACGTAGGACCGTCCTACGAGCAGTACTTC. It encodes CASSLYVGPSYEQYF.

The chain carries TRBV23-1 and TRBJ1-6; 9 nucleotides line up with TRBD1. Being an ORF, TRBV23-1 has a function that is uncertain. The trim removed 3 bases at V and 4 bases at J, leaving 10 bases unmatched. This CDR3 comprises 18 residues. CDR3 amino acids: CASSHRQGQGPYNSPLHF. The CDR3 DNA sequence: TGCGCCAGCAGTCATCGACAAGGACAGGGGCCGTATAATTCACCCCTCCACTTT.

The chain uses TRBV5-1 and TRBJ1-4; 7 bases map to TRBD1. Germline V lookup: CDR1 SGHRS, CDR2 YFSETQ. This CDR3 is built from 16 residues. V lost 0 bases to trimming and J lost 3 bases; unmatched junction nucleotides: 5. The CDR3 DNA sequence: TGCGCCAGCAGCTTGGCCTTCGGACAGGCTAATGAAAAACTGTTTTTT. Translated: CASSLAFGQANEKLFF. The whole variable domain, remainder taken from reference TRBV5-1 and TRBJ1-4, is KAGVTQTPRYLIKTRGQQVTLSCSPISGHRSVSWYQQTPGQGLQFLFEYFSETQRNKGNFPGRFSGRQFSNSRSEMNVSTLELGDSALYLCASSLAFGQANEKLFFGSGTQLSVL.

The DNA of the CDR3 is TGTGCCAGCAGTCGACTAGCGGGGGGGCCCCACGAGCAGTACTTC. This codes for CASSRLAGGPHEQYF. This rearrangement joins TRBV5-4 to TRBJ2-7; 14 bases map to TRBD2. The germline gives CDR1 SGHNT, CDR2 YYREEE (reference sequence). This CDR3 spans 15 amino acids. V gave up 5 bases and J gave up 5 bases; unmatched junction bases: 6.

The rearrangement uses TRBV18 and TRBJ2-3, with D unresolved. CDR3 length equals 13 residues. The germline V gene encodes CDR1 KGHSH and CDR2 LQKENI. V gave up 5 bases and J gave up 3 bases, with 9 bases separating them. Here the CDR3 reads CASSSKGTDTQYF. CDR3 coding DNA: TGTGCCAGCTCATCCAAAGGAACAGATACGCAGTATTTT. The full variable domain, completed using reference TRBV18 and TRBJ2-3, is NAGVMQNPRHLVRRRGQEARLRCSPMKGHSHVYWYRQLPEEGLKFMVYLQKENIIDESGMPKERFSAEFPKEGPSILRIQQVVRGDSAAYFCASSSKGTDTQYFGPGTRLTVL.

The chain is built from TRBV25-1 and TRBJ2-2; D gene uncertain. CDR3 size: 12 residues. In germline, CDR1 is MGHDK, CDR2 SYGVNS. Trimming left V 4 bases short and J 7 bases short, with 7 bases between. In DNA form, the CDR3 reads TGTGCCAGCAGTGTTGGGGACGGGGAGCTGTTTTTT. Its protein is CASSVGDGELFF.

The V gene is TRBV20-1, the J gene TRBJ2-7, with 7 bases fitting TRBD2. Germline V lookup: CDR1 DFQATT, CDR2 SNEGSKA (reference sequence). Trimming cost V 0 bases and J 0 bases; bases outside gene matches: 11. This CDR3 has 17 amino acids. The CDR3 sequence is CSARDWGGSSTSYEQYF. In DNA form, the CDR3 reads TGCAGTGCTAGAGATTGGGGAGGGTCTTCCACCTCCTACGAGCAGTACTTC.

V usage is TRBV19 and J usage is TRBJ2-3; tentatively, D is TRBD1 (7 bases). CDR1 is LNHDA and CDR2 is SQIVND in the germline V gene (reference sequence). The length of the CDR3 is 15 residues. V gave up 5 bases and J gave up 4 bases, with 16 bases separating them. The CDR3 DNA follows: TGTGCCAGTAGTGCAGGAGGGGGCTCAGCAGATACGCAGTATTTT. Translating it yields CASSAGGGSADTQYF. The variable domain in full, completed from reference TRBV19 and TRBJ2-3, reads DGGITQSPKYLFRKEGQNVTLSCEQNLNHDAMYWYRQDPGQGLRLIYYSQIVNDFQKGDIAEGYSVSREKKESFPLTVTSAQKNPTAFYLCASSAGGGSADTQYFGPGTRLTVL.

The sample holds one count of this clonotype. The J gene is TRBJ2-1, the V gene TRBV19, with 7 bases that match TRBD1. Germline CDR1 reads LNHDA; CDR2 reads SQIVND (reference sequence). The CDR3 consists of 11 residues. V was clipped by 5 bases and J by 9 bases; unmatched bases: 1. CDR3 sequence reads: CASSEGAEQFF. The CDR3 nucleotides are TGTGCCAGTAGTGAGGGGGCTGAGCAGTTCTTC.

The chain is built from TRBV12-3 or TRBV12-4 and TRBJ2-7, with no clear D. V shed 0 bases and J shed 2 bases, with 11 bases lying between them. The CDR3 runs 15 residues. The DNA for the CDR3 is TGTGCCAGCAGTTTAGCCCCCCTAGGTCCCTACGAGCAGTACTTC. Amino acids: CASSLAPLGPYEQYF.

The chain couples TRBV13 to TRBJ2-7, with D unresolved. V was shortened by 4 bases and J by 2 bases, with 15 bases between the two germline ends. The CDR3 is 15 amino acids. Germline CDR1 is PRHDT and CDR2 is FYEKMQ (reference sequence). The CDR3 loop is CASSSRVSSAYEQYF. CDR3 DNA: TGTGCCAGCAGCTCCAGAGTTAGTAGTGCCTACGAGCAGTACTTC.

This chain links TRBV19 with TRBJ2-6; the D is unclear. This CDR3 is built from 13 residues. V gave up 7 bases and J gave up 3 bases, with 7 bases separating them. Germline V gene data show CDR1 as LNHDA and CDR2 as SQIVND (reference sequence). The CDR3 coding sequence is TGTGCCAGTACCCAGGATGGGGCCAACGTCCTGACTTTC. It encodes CASTQDGANVLTF.

The rearrangement joins TRBV9 to TRBJ1-4; D perhaps matches TRBD1 (5 bases). This CDR3 spans 14 amino acids. V was clipped by 7 bases and J by 7 bases, with 17 bases between them. Per germline, CDR1 SGDLS and CDR2 YYNGEE. CDR3 region: CASSQDGGSEKLFF. CDR3 bases: TGTGCCAGCTCACAAGACGGGGGTTCTGAAAAACTGTTTTTT.

This clonotype was recorded once. The chain combines TRBV6-1 with TRBJ2-3, with TRBD1 matching over 9 bases. Germline assignment: CDR1 MNHNS and CDR2 SASEGT. V lost 5 bases to trimming and J lost 3 bases; unmatched junction nucleotides: 6. The CDR3 length is 15 residues. This CDR3 reads CASSRGGTGTDTQYF. The DNA of the CDR3 is TGTGCCAGCAGTCGAGGGGGGACAGGGACAGATACGCAGTATTTT.

This chain links TRBV5-1 with TRBJ2-5, with 9 nucleotides matching TRBD2. Trimming at V came to 4 bases and at J to 5 bases, leaving 12 bases not matched to a gene. CDR3 length: 16 residues. Germline V gives CDR1 SGHRS, CDR2 YFSETQ. In DNA, the CDR3 is TGCGCCAGCAGCGACCCGGGACTAGCCGGCCCCGAGACCCAGTACTTC. Its protein is CASSDPGLAGPETQYF.

The rearrangement links TRBV23-1 to TRBJ1-1, with no clear D. TRBV23-1 is given ORF status, its function remaining uncertain. V lost 7 bases and J lost 8, with 17 bases in between. The length of the CDR3 is 13 residues. CDR3 residues: CASNPPGQPEAFF. In nucleotides, the CDR3 is TGCGCCAGCAACCCCCCAGGCCAGCCCGAAGCTTTCTTT.

The V call is TRBV27, the J call TRBJ1-1, with D hard to call. The CDR3 consists of 11 residues. V lost 10 bases and J 1 base, leaving 7 bases between the germline ends. Germline CDR1 is MNHEY and CDR2 is SMNVEV (reference sequence). CDR3: CATRRNTEAFF. The CDR3 DNA is TGTGCCACTCGGCGGAACACTGAAGCTTTCTTT.

The V call is TRBV6-5, the J call TRBJ2-7, with TRBD1 as a possible D gene (5 bases). Germline-derived CDR1 and CDR2 are MNHEY and SVGAGI. The CDR3 is 16 amino acids. Between the trimmed V and J ends, which lost 0 bases and 4 bases, there was a span of 16 bases. The DNA for the CDR3 is TGTGCCAGCAGTTACTCGGATCCCCAGGGCGGTTACGAGCAGTACTTC. This gives the protein CASSYSDPQGGYEQYF.

V usage is TRBV3-1 and J usage is TRBJ2-7; no firm D call. Trimming removed 1 base from V and 7 bases from J, with 8 bases in between. The CDR3 has 12 residues. Germline CDR1 and CDR2: LGHDT and YNNKEL (reference sequence). CDR3 sequence reads: CASSQGYVEQYF. CDR3 nucleotides: TGTGCCAGCAGCCAAGGCTACGTTGAGCAGTACTTC.

This clonotype appeared once. V gene TRBV20-1 combines with J gene TRBJ2-7; 7 bases match TRBD1. The V and J ends lost 0 bases and 6 bases, in that order; junction bases with no gene match: 14. The germline CDR1 and CDR2 sequences are DFQATT and SNEGSKA (reference sequence). The CDR3 sequence is 16 residues long. The chain's CDR3 is CSARDPPGRGNGEQYF. The DNA of the CDR3 is TGCAGTGCTAGAGATCCTCCTGGCAGGGGGAATGGCGAGCAGTACTTC.

V and J are TRBV15 and TRBJ1-1, with a tentative D call TRBD1 (6 bases). Germline-derived CDR1 and CDR2 are LNHNV and YYDKDF (reference sequence). The CDR3 is made up of 13 amino acids. V was trimmed by 0 bases and J by 6 bases, leaving 8 bases between them. The CDR3 region has the DNA TGTGCCACCAGCAGAGATGGGGGCCCTGAAGCTTTCTTT. It specifies CATSRDGGPEAFF.

The chain is built from TRBV27 and TRBJ1-1, with a weak D call TRBD1 (6 bases). Germline lookup yields CDR1 MNHEY and CDR2 SMNVEV (reference sequence). Trimming cost V 3 bases and J 1 base, with 18 bases left between them. The CDR3 runs 17 residues. This chain's CDR3 is CASSFSLARGPNTEAFF. The CDR3 DNA sequence: TGTGCCAGCAGTTTCTCATTGGCCCGGGGGCCGAACACTGAAGCTTTCTTT.

The chain joins TRBV20-1 to TRBJ2-3; D unclear. V dropped 5 bases and J dropped 6 bases, with 6 bases sitting between them. CDR3 size: 10 residues. Germline loops: CDR1 DFQATT, CDR2 SNEGSKA (reference sequence). CDR3 protein: CSALEDTQYF. CDR3 nucleotide sequence: TGCAGTGCTTTAGAGGATACGCAGTATTTT.

This clonotype was detected once. This chain connects TRBV20-1 to TRBJ2-5, with D perhaps TRBD1 or TRBD2 (5 bases each). V lost 5 bases and J lost 0, with 7 bases in between. CDR3 length equals 12 residues. In germline, CDR1 is DFQATT, CDR2 SNEGSKA (reference sequence). The chain's CDR3 is CSAGTHQETQYF. Here the CDR3 DNA reads TGCAGTGCTGGGACCCACCAAGAGACCCAGTACTTC.

V gene TRBV12-5 combines with J gene TRBJ1-4; weak D call: TRBD1 (6 bases). Deletions cut 5 bases from V and 0 bases from J, with 7 bases between. Germline V CDR1 and CDR2: LGHNT, FRNRAP. The CDR3 has 14 residues. The CDR3 here is CASGQGTTNEKLFF. DNA of the CDR3: TGTGCTAGTGGTCAGGGGACAACTAATGAAAAACTGTTTTTT.